The TCR beta chain described here comes from a study of blood T cell repertoires in COVID-19 (dated by TCRdb to the early 2020s). In the study overall: Samples covering the acute and convalescent phases of COVID-19 were provided by collaborators in the United States, Italy and Spain. The material from the prospective study consisted of cDNA or gDNA derived from T cells, B-cell-depleted T cells, or PBMCs. A freely available public database, intended as a resource for researchers studying the immune response to SARS-CoV-2, is where the repertoires were released. HLA class I and class II types, where available, came from metadata supplied by the sample provider rather than from assay-based typing. The dataset comprised deeply sampled blood TCRbeta repertoires from subjects exposed to, actively infected with, or recovered from COVID-19. The samples were drawn from two sources: the first 160 participants of the ongoing ImmuneRACE study, and about 1,300 subjects contributed by 6 global collaborators. A de-identified subject ID, COVID-19 status, age in years and sex were almost always included in the sample metadata. The study at large found these results: How much clinical and demographic metadata was included differed by source and by participant, and the metadata was provided uncurated.

The immunoSEQ Assay, a bias-controlled multiplex PCR, was used to amplify TCRbeta CDR3 regions from genomic DNA. The original methods were these. The number of nucleated cells in each sample was estimated from the amplification of reference gene primers within the assay. To quantify the absolute abundance of each unique TCRbeta CDR3 rearrangement, sequence reads were collapsed and filtered. For each sample, productive Simpson clonality was calculated as the square root of Simpson's diversity index over productive rearrangements. TCRdb retrieved this table from immuneACCESS and kept in-frame rearrangements only. Not all clones are present; in checked studies, unresolved V genes account for under half, and no reason is known for the remainder. D and trimming come from the DNA, and the V and J calls and clone size come from that table. Counted in this sample were roughly 190,000 clones; roughly four fifths of them appeared once. 5.5% to 7.5% of the sample comes from the top ten.

Collaborating institutions collected whole blood in K2EDTA tubes following their own protocols. For TCRbeta analysis, collaborators shipped samples in one of three forms: frozen whole blood, isolated PBMCs, or DNA extracted from either of those sample types. Comment on this clone: The antigen this receptor binds is unknown. The sample holds no much larger clone one base away, and base qualities are not on file.

Sequenced input: peripheral blood. This clonotype was obtained from a woman aged 40 to 50 with acute or convalescent COVID-19.

The DNA sequence follows: TGTGCCAGCCACCAGACAGGGCCCTATAGCAATCAGCCCCAGCATTTT. Translated, it gives CASHQTGPYSNQPQHF. This chain joins TRBV19 to TRBJ1-5, and TRBD1 matches 7 of the central bases. Trimmed from V: 9 bases; trimmed from J: 0 bases; junction bases lacking a gene match: 11. From its cysteine to its phenylalanine, the CDR3 spans 16 amino acids. Solely the CDR3 DNA is kept, with 48 bases framed from the first base. CDR1 and CDR2 are read off the germline V gene (reference sequence) as LNHDA and SQIVND. Supplemented by the reference TRBV19 and TRBJ1-5 proteins around the CDR3, the complete variable domain is DGGITQSPKYLFRKEGQNVTLSCEQNLNHDAMYWYRQDPGQGLRLIYYSQIVNDFQKGDIAEGYSVSREKKESFPLTVTSAQKNPTAFYLCASHQTGPYSNQPQHFGDGTRLSIL.